The clone carrying this T cell receptor (beta chain) turned up a few times. This sample is drawn from a study of T cells after yellow fever vaccination. The CDR3 sequence is 13 residues long. Trimming took off 4 bases at V and 6 bases at J, with 11 bases between the two ends. Germline V gene lookup returns CDR1 SGHTA and CDR2 FQGNSA. In TCRdb, the 5' RACE reads were re-called with MiXCR into one record per CDR3 protein. This table holds under 550,000 distinct CDR3 sequences, roughly a fifth found once. This TCR derives from a man aged 18 to 30 who received the YFV17D yellow fever vaccine. Source: PBMCs, taken less than 25 days after the first yellow fever vaccination. The rearrangement uses TRBV7-2 and TRBJ2-3; D not resolved. The CDR3 sequence is CASSSPFPDTQYF. The CDR3 nucleotides read TGTGCCAGCAGCTCTCCTTTTCCCGATACGCAGTATTTT.